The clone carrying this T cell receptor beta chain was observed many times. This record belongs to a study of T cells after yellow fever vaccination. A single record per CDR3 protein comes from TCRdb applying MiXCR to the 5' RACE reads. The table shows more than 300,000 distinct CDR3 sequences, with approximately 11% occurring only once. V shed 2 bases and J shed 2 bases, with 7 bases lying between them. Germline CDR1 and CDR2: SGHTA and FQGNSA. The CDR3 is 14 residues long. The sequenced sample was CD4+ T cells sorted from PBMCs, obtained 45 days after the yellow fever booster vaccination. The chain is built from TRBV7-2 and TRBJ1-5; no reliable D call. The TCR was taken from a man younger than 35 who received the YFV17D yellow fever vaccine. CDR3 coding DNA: TGTGCCAGCAGCTTATCCGGGGGCAATCAGCCCCAGCATTTT. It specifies CASSLSGGNQPQHF.